The entry below describes one T cell receptor beta chain. Antigen: not known. This CDR3 has 16 amino acids. From germline, CDR1 is MNHEY and CDR2 SVGAGI. The data were taken from a study of CXCR3-negative and CXCR3-positive naive CD8 T cells. Study summary: A total of roughly 140 million TRB reads was generated, with about 1.5 +/- 0.3 million per library. Overall study findings and caveats: The naive subsets expressed comparable surface CD5, and the authors inferred TCR strength from TRB CDR3 properties. Naive cells positive for CXCR3 carried more hydrophobic TRB CDR3s than CXCR3-negative ones.

The libraries of TRB cDNA were prepared using 5' RACE with UMI labels. TCRdb reanalyzed the 5' RACE reads, giving one entry per CDR3 protein sequence and no DNA. The sample shows more than 70,000 distinct CDR3 sequences, and roughly 0.59% sits with its ten largest clones. With 300,000 cells each, the CD8+ T cell subsets were individually sorted in triplicate. A CD45RO-CCR7+CD27+CD95- profile was what naive CD8+ T cells displayed. Sequenced input: naive CXCR3+ CD8+ T cells from blood. Subset noted: CD45RO-CCR7+CD27+CD95- naive CD8+ T cells expressing CXCR3 (TNR3+). This TCR derives from a human donor in good health. Some clones in this sample may be carry-over from other donors' samples. This chain uses TRBV6-5 with TRBJ2-7; TCRdb calls TRBD2, which cannot be checked without DNA. The chain's CDR3 is CASSLGLAGNPYEQYF.